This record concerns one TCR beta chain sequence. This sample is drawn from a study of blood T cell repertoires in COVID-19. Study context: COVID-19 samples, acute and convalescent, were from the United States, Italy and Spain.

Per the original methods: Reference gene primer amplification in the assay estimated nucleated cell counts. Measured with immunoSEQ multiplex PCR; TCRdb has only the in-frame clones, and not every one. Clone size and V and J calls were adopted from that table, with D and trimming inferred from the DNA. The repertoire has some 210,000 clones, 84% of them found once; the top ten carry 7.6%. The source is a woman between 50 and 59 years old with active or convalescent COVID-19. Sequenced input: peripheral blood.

As DNA, the CDR3 is TGTGCCACCAGCAGAGGGCTAGCGGGGCTCACCGGGGAGCTGTTTTTT. Translation gives CATSRGLAGLTGELFF. This chain links TRBV15 with TRBJ2-2; 9 bases map to TRBD2. Germline CDR1 reads LNHNV; CDR2 reads YYDKDF (reference sequence). J gave up 4 bases and V 1 base, and 4 bases lay outside the gene matches. CDR3 length: 16 amino acids.